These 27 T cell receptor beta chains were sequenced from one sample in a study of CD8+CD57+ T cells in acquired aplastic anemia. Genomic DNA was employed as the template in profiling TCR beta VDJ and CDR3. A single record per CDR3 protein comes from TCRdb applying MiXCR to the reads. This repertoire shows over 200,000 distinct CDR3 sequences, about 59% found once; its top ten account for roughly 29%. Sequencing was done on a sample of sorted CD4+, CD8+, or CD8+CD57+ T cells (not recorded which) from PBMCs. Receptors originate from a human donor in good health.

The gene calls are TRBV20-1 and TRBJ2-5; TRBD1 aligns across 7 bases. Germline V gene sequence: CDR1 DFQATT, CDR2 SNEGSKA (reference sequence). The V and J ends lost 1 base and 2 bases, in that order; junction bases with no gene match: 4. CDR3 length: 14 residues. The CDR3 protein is CSARVRGPQETQYF. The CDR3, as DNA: TGCAGTGCTAGAGTTAGGGGGCCACAAGAGACCCAGTACTTC.

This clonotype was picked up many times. The CDR3 spells CASSDNSNSPLHF. The CDR3 nucleotides read TGTGCCAGCAGTGACAACAGTAATTCACCCCTCCACTTT. The gene calls are TRBV6-4 and TRBJ1-6; unclear D gene. CDR3 length equals 13 residues. Germline values: CDR1 MRHNA, CDR2 SNTAGT. Trimming removed 2 bases at V and 6 bases at J, with 5 bases between.

CDR3 DNA sequence: TGTGCCAGCAGTGGACAGGGGGGCGAGCAGTACTTC. Amino acids: CASSGQGGEQYF. V and J are TRBV25-1 and TRBJ2-7; 9 bases fit TRBD1. The CDR3 has 12 amino acids. The V gene end was trimmed by 4 bases and the J gene end by 6 bases; junction bases not matched to a gene: 1. The germline V gene encodes CDR1 MGHDK and CDR2 SYGVNS.

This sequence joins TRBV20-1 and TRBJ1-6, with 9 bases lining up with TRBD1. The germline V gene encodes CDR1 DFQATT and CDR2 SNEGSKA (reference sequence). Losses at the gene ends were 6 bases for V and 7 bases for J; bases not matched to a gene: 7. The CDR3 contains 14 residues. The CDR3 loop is CSADSGQGNSPLHF. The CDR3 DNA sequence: TGCAGTGCGGACTCGGGACAGGGAAATTCACCCCTCCACTTT.

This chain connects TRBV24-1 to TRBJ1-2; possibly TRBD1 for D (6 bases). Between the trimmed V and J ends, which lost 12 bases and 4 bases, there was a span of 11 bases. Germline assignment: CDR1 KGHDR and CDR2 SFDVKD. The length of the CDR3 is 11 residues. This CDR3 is CAAAGVYGYTF. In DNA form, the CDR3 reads TGTGCCGCGGCAGGGGTCTATGGCTACACCTTC.

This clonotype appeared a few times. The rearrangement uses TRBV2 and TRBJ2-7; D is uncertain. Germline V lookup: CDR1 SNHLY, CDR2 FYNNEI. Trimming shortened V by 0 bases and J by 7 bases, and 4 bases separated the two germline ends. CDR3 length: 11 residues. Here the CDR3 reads CASSEAREQYF. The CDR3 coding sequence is TGTGCCAGCAGTGAAGCGCGTGAGCAGTACTTC.

The CDR3 coding sequence is TGTGCCAGCAGCTTGCAGGGGCTGGACAATGAGCAGTTCTTC. The encoded protein is CASSLQGLDNEQFF. The chain joins TRBV5-4 to TRBJ2-1; D perhaps matches TRBD1 (6 bases). The germline gives CDR1 SGHNT, CDR2 YYREEE (reference sequence). The length of the CDR3 is 14 residues. Trimming stripped 1 base from V and 5 bases from J, with 10 bases between. The variable domain in full, with the rest retrieved from reference TRBV5-4 and TRBJ2-1, is ETGVTQSPTHLIKTRGQQVTLRCSSQSGHNTVSWYQQALGQGPQFIFQYYREEENGRGNFPPRFSGLQFPNYSSELNVNALELDDSALYLCASSLQGLDNEQFFGPGTRLTVL.

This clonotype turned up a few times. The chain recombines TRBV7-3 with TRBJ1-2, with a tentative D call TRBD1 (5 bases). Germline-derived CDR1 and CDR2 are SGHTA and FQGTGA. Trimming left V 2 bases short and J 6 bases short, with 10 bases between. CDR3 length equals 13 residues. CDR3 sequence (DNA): TGTGCCAGCAGCTTAGGACAAGTCCATGGCTACACCTTC. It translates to CASSLGQVHGYTF.

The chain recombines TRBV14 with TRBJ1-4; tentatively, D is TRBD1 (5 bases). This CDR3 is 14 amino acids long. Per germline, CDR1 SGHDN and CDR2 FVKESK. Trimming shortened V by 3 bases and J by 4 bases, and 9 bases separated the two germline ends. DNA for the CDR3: TGTGCCAGCAGCCACCAGGGATTTAATGAAAAACTGTTTTTT. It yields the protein CASSHQGFNEKLFF.

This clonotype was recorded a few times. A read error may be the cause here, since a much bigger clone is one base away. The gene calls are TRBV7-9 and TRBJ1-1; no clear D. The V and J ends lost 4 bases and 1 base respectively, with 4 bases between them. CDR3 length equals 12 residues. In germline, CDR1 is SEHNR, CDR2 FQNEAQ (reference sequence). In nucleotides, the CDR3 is TGTGCCAGCAGCTGGAGGAACACTGAAGCTTTCTTT. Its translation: CASSWRNTEAFF. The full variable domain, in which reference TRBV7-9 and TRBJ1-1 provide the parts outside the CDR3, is DTGVSQNPRHKITKRGQNVTFRCDPISEHNRLYWYRQTLGQGPEFLTYFQNEAQLEKSRLLSDRFSAERPKGSFSTLEIQRTEQGDSAMYLCASSWRNTEAFFGQGTRLTVV.

CDR3 DNA sequence: TGTGCCAGCAGCCCTGAGGCGGGTATAGCGTACAATGAGCAGTTCTTC. This gives the protein CASSPEAGIAYNEQFF. V and J are TRBV7-4 and TRBJ2-1, with a weak D call TRBD2 (5 bases). Germline loops: CDR1 SGHVT, CDR2 SQSDAQ. The CDR3 is 16 residues long. Trimming took off 5 bases at V and 4 bases at J, with 18 bases between the two ends.

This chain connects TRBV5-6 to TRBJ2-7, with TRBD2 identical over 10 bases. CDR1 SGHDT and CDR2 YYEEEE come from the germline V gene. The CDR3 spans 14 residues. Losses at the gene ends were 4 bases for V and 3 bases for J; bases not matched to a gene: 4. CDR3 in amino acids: CASSLGLADYEQYF. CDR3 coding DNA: TGTGCCAGCAGCCTAGGACTAGCGGACTACGAGCAGTACTTC.

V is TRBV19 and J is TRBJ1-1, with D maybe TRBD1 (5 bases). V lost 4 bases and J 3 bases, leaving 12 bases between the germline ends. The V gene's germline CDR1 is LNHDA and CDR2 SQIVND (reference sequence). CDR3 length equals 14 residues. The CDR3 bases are TGTGCCAGTAGTAAACGGGGGGTAGACACTGAAGCTTTCTTT. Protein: CASSKRGVDTEAFF.

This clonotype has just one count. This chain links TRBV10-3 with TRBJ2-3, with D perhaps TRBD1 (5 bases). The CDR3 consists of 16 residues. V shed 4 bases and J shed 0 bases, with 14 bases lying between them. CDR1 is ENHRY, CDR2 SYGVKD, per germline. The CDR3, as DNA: TGTGCCATCAGTGGGGGCAGGGTCGGCAGCACAGATACGCAGTATTTT. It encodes CAISGGRVGSTDTQYF.

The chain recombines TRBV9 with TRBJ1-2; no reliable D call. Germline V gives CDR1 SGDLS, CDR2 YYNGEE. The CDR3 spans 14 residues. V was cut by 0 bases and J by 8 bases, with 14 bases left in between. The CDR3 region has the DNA TGTGCCAGCAGCGTAGCTACGGAGGGTAGGGGCTACACCTTC. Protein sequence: CASSVATEGRGYTF.

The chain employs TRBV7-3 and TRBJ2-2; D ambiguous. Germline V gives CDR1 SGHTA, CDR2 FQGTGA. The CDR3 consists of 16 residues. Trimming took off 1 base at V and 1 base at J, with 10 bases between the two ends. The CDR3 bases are TGTGCCAGCAGCTTAAAGGTAGGCGGGAACACCGGGGAGCTGTTTTTT. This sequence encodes CASSLKVGGNTGELFF. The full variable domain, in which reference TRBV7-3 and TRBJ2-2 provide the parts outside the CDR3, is GAGVSQTPSNKVTEKGKYVELRCDPISGHTALYWYRQSLGQGPEFLIYFQGTGAADDSGLPNDRFFAVRPEGSVSTLKIQRTERGDSAVYLCASSLKVGGNTGELFFGEGSRLTVL.

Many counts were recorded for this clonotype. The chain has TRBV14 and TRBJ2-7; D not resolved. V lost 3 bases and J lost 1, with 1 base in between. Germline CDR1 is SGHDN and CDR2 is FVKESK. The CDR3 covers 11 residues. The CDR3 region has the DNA TGTGCCAGCAGCCATTCCTACGAGCAGTACTTC. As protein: CASSHSYEQYF.

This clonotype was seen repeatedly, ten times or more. CDR3 sequence reads: CASSLWTGATNEKLFF. The CDR3 DNA follows: TGTGCCAGCAGTTTATGGACAGGTGCAACTAATGAAAAACTGTTTTTT. This rearrangement joins TRBV28 to TRBJ1-4, with D perhaps TRBD1 (6 bases). The V gene's germline CDR1 is MDHEN and CDR2 SYDVKM. Deletions cut 0 bases from V and 0 bases from J, with 8 bases between. The CDR3 totals 16 residues.

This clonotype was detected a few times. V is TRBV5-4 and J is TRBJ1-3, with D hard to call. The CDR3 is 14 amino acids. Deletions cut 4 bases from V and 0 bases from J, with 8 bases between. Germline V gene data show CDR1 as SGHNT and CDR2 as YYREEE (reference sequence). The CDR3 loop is CASSPVFSGNTIYF. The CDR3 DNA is TGTGCCAGCAGCCCAGTATTCTCTGGAAACACCATATATTTT.

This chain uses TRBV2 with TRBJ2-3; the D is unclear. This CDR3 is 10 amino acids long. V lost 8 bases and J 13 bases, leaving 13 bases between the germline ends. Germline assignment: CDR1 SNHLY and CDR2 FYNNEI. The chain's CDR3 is CASGERVKYF. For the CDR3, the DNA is TGTGCCAGCGGCGAAAGGGTAAAGTATTTT.

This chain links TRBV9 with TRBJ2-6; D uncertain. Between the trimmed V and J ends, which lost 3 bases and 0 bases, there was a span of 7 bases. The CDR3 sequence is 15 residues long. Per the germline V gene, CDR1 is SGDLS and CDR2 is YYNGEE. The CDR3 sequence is CASSAESSGANVLTF. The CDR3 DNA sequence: TGTGCCAGCAGCGCTGAGTCCTCTGGGGCCAACGTCCTGACTTTC. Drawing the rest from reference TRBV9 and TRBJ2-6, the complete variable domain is DSGVTQTPKHLITATGQRVTLRCSPRSGDLSVYWYQQSLDQGLQFLIQYYNGEERAKGNILERFSAQQFPDLHSELNLSSLELGDSALYFCASSAESSGANVLTFGAGSRLTVL.

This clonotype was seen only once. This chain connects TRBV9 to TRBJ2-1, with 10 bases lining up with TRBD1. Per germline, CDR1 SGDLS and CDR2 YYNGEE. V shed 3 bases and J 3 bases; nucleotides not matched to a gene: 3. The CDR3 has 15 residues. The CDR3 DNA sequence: TGTGCCAGCAGCGAGACAGGGGGCCTCTACAATGAGCAGTTCTTC. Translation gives CASSETGGLYNEQFF. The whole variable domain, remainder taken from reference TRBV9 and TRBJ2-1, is DSGVTQTPKHLITATGQRVTLRCSPRSGDLSVYWYQQSLDQGLQFLIQYYNGEERAKGNILERFSAQQFPDLHSELNLSSLELGDSALYFCASSETGGLYNEQFFGPGTRLTVL.

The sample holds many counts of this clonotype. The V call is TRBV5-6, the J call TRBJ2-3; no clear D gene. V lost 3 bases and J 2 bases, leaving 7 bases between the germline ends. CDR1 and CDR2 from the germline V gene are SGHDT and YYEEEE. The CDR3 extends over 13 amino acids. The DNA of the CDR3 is TGTGCCAGCAGCTCTGACTCCACAGATACGCAGTATTTT. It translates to CASSSDSTDTQYF.

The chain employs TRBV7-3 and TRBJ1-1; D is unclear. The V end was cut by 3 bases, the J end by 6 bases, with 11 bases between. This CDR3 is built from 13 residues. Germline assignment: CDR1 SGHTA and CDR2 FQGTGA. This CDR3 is CASSFGDFAEAFF. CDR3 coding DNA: TGTGCCAGCAGCTTTGGGGATTTCGCTGAAGCTTTCTTT.

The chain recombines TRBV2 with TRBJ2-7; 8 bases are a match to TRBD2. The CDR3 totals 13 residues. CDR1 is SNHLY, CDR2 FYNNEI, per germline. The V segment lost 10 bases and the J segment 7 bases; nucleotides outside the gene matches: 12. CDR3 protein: CAILLRGAGEQYF. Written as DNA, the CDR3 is TGTGCCATACTCTTGCGGGGGGCCGGGGAGCAGTACTTC.

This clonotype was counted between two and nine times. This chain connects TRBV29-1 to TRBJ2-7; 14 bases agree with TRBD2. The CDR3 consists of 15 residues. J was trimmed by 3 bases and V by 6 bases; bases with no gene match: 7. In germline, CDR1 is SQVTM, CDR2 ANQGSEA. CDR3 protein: CSVIAGTSGGYEQYF. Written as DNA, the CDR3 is TGCAGCGTCATTGCCGGGACTAGCGGGGGCTACGAGCAGTACTTC.

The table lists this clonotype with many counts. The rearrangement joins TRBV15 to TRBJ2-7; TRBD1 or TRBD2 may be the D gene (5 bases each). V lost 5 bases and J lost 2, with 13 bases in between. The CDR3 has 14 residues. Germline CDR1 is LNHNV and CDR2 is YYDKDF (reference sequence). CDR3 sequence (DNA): TGTGCCACCAGCCCGGGGCGAGGGACCTACGAGCAGTACTTC. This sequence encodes CATSPGRGTYEQYF.